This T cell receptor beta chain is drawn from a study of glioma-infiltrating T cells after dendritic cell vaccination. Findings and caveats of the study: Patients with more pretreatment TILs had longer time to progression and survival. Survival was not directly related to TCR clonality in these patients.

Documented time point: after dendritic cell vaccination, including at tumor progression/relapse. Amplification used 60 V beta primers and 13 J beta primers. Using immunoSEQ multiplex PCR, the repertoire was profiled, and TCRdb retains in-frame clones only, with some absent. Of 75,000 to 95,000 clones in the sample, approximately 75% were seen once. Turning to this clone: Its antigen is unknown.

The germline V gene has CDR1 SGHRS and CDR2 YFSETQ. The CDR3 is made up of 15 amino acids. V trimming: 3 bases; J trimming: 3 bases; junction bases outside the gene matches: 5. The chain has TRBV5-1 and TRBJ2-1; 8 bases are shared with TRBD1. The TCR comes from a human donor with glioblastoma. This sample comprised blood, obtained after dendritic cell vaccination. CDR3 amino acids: CASSSLGQGYNEQFF. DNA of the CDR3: TGCGCCAGCAGCTCCTTAGGACAGGGCTACAATGAGCAGTTCTTC. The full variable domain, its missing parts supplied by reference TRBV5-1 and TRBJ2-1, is KAGVTQTPRYLIKTRGQQVTLSCSPISGHRSVSWYQQTPGQGLQFLFEYFSETQRNKGNFPGRFSGRQFSNSRSEMNVSTLELGDSALYLCASSSLGQGYNEQFFGPGTRLTVL.